The 27 T cell receptor beta chains below all came from one sample that was sequenced in a study of blood T cell repertoires in COVID-19. Generated by immunoSEQ multiplex PCR, the TCRdb table keeps only in-frame clones and is missing some. The profile shows approximately 500,000 clones, about 89% of them singletons. The specimen sequenced was peripheral blood. The receptors were sampled from a woman between 50 and 59 years old with COVID-19, enrolled during active disease.

This sequence joins TRBV28 and TRBJ1-5; 7 bases agree with TRBD1. The trim removed 6 bases at V and 4 bases at J, leaving 6 bases unmatched. Germline V CDR1 and CDR2: MDHEN, SYDVKM. The CDR3 is 14 residues long. Here the CDR3 reads CASRINRGNQPQHF. In DNA, the CDR3 is TGTGCCAGCAGGATAAACAGGGGTAATCAGCCCCAGCATTTT.

The chain is built from TRBV14 and TRBJ2-1; 7 bases are a match to TRBD2. The CDR3 contains 13 residues. CDR1 SGHDN and CDR2 FVKESK come from the germline V gene. Trimming cost V 4 bases and J 11 bases; bases outside gene matches: 8. The chain's CDR3 is CASSPFEGLKQFF. The CDR3 nucleotides are TGTGCCAGCAGCCCTTTCGAGGGACTAAAGCAGTTCTTC. Full variable domain (remainder filled in from reference TRBV14 and TRBJ2-1): EAGVTQFPSHSVIEKGQTVTLRCDPISGHDNLYWYRRVMGKEIKFLLHFVKESKQDESGMPNNRFLAERTGGTYSTLKVQPAELEDSGVYFCASSPFEGLKQFFGPGTRLTVL.

The V and J genes are TRBV13 and TRBJ2-6, with 8 bases lining up with TRBD1. The germline V gene encodes CDR1 PRHDT and CDR2 FYEKMQ (reference sequence). CDR3 length: 18 residues. J was trimmed by 0 bases and V by 5 bases; bases with no gene match: 9. The CDR3 protein is CASSLTGGPYSGANVLTF. CDR3 nucleotides: TGTGCCAGCAGCCTCACAGGGGGTCCCTACTCTGGGGCCAACGTCCTGACTTTC.

The rearrangement uses TRBV23-1 and TRBJ2-2; D uncertain. TRBV23-1 is noted as an ORF with a role that remains uncertain. The CDR3 is 13 residues long. V was clipped by 4 bases and J by 3 bases, with 6 bases between them. The CDR3 loop reads CASSPSDTGELFF. The CDR3 bases are TGCGCCAGCAGTCCCAGTGACACCGGGGAGCTGTTTTTT.

This chain links TRBV28 with TRBJ2-1; 7 positions agree with TRBD1. The CDR3 length is 13 residues. The junction had 3 bases not matched to a gene; V was cut back by 8 bases and J by 2 bases. In germline, CDR1 is MDHEN, CDR2 SYDVKM. For the CDR3, the DNA is TGTGCCAGCTCCAGGGGGACCTACAATGAGCAGTTCTTC. Its translation: CASSRGTYNEQFF.

The chain carries TRBV5-1 and TRBJ2-2; 10 nucleotides agree with TRBD2. V gave up 2 bases and J gave up 0 bases; unmatched junction bases: 13. Germline-derived CDR1 and CDR2 are SGHRS and YFSETQ. The CDR3 spans 20 residues. The CDR3 reads CASSFLFSASGGSNTGELFF. CDR3 nucleotide sequence: TGCGCCAGCAGCTTTTTGTTCTCGGCTAGCGGGGGCTCGAACACCGGGGAGCTGTTTTTT.

The chain employs TRBV2 and TRBJ1-1, with TRBD1 as a possible D gene (5 bases). This CDR3 region has 15 residues. Germline loops: CDR1 SNHLY, CDR2 FYNNEI. V lost 6 bases and J lost 1, with 15 bases in between. Here the CDR3 reads CASRVMGLGNTEAFF. CDR3 nucleotides: TGTGCCAGCAGGGTGATGGGACTGGGGAACACTGAAGCTTTCTTT.

The chain couples TRBV19 to TRBJ2-3; 11 bases map to TRBD2. The length of the CDR3 is 16 residues. CDR1 is LNHDA and CDR2 is SQIVND in the germline V gene (reference sequence). After removal of 10 bases from V and 0 bases from J, the junction contained 9 bases not matched to a gene. CDR3 DNA: TGTGCCACCGGACCGACTAGCGGGACTAGCACAGATACGCAGTATTTT. This sequence encodes CATGPTSGTSTDTQYF. The variable domain in full, with the rest retrieved from reference TRBV19 and TRBJ2-3, is DGGITQSPKYLFRKEGQNVTLSCEQNLNHDAMYWYRQDPGQGLRLIYYSQIVNDFQKGDIAEGYSVSREKKESFPLTVTSAQKNPTAFYLCATGPTSGTSTDTQYFGPGTRLTVL.

The gene calls are TRBV19 and TRBJ1-1; perhaps TRBD1 as D (5 bases). The germline gives CDR1 LNHDA, CDR2 SQIVND (reference sequence). Trimming removed 3 bases from V and 9 bases from J, with 11 bases in between. This CDR3 is 12 amino acids long. For the CDR3, the DNA is TGTGCCAGTAGTATCTCAGGGATCCAAGCTTTCTTT. This codes for CASSISGIQAFF.

This chain uses TRBV5-1 with TRBJ2-3, with D tentatively TRBD1 (5 bases). In germline, CDR1 is SGHRS, CDR2 YFSETQ. The ends were cut back, 0 bases at V and 4 bases at J, with 9 bases in the middle. The CDR3 runs to 14 residues. The CDR3 bases are TGCGCCAGCAGCTTGGACCAGGGCCCAGATACGCAGTATTTT. This sequence encodes CASSLDQGPDTQYF.

V is TRBV10-3 and J is TRBJ1-3; possible D gene TRBD1, 5 bases. V was trimmed by 2 bases and J by 3 bases, leaving 26 bases between them. The length of the CDR3 is 20 residues. Germline V gene data show CDR1 as ENHRY and CDR2 as SYGVKD. The CDR3 sequence: CAISEPRAGIQVTGGNTIYF. The DNA of the CDR3 is TGTGCCATCAGTGAGCCACGAGCGGGGATACAGGTTACGGGTGGAAACACCATATATTTT.

The gene calls are TRBV3-1 (or the pseudogene TRBV3-2) and TRBJ2-3; 13 positions match TRBD2. The CDR3 is made up of 15 amino acids. The J segment lost 6 bases and the V segment lost 4 bases, leaving 4 bases of the junction unmatched. Germline values: CDR1 LGHDT, CDR2 YNNKEL (reference sequence). The DNA for the CDR3 is TGTGCCAGCAGCCGGACTAGCGGGGGTATTGATACGCAGTATTTT. Amino acids: CASSRTSGGIDTQYF.

The CDR3 sequence: CAWSRGGAAYEQYF. The CDR3 DNA sequence: TGTGCCTGGAGTCGGGGGGGGGCCGCCTACGAGCAGTACTTC. The rearrangement joins TRBV30 to TRBJ2-7; 8 nucleotides match TRBD2. J was trimmed by 2 bases and V by 2 bases; bases with no gene match: 5. Germline CDR1 and CDR2: GTSNPN and SVGIG (reference sequence). The CDR3 totals 14 residues.

CDR3 nucleotides: TGTGCCAGCAAGCAGGGAAATGAGCCTAACTATGGCTACACCTTC. Residues: CASKQGNEPNYGYTF. V is TRBV28 and J is TRBJ1-2; TRBD1 is a possible D gene (5 bases). The CDR3 has 15 residues. CDR1 and CDR2 from the germline V gene are MDHEN and SYDVKM. Trimming took 7 bases from V and 0 from J, leaving 15 bases between them.

The CDR3 DNA sequence: TGTGCCAGCAGCTTGGGGGGACATTCGGGCACAGATACGCAGTATTTT. Residues: CASSLGGHSGTDTQYF. The rearrangement uses TRBV5-8 and TRBJ2-3, with D possibly TRBD1 on 6 matching bases. Trimming cost V 0 bases and J 1 base, with 12 bases left between them. The CDR3 totals 16 residues. Germline V CDR1 and CDR2: SGHTS, YDEGEE.

The chain recombines TRBV20-1 with TRBJ1-1; D possibly corresponds to TRBD1 (6 bases). The germline CDR1 and CDR2 sequences are DFQATT and SNEGSKA (reference sequence). CDR3 length: 16 residues. Trimming left V 3 bases short and J 4 bases short, with 21 bases between. The CDR3 region has the DNA TGCAGTGCTAGTGGGAACGGGAGGGGGGCTGGCACTGAAGCTTTCTTT. This codes for CSASGNGRGAGTEAFF.

V is TRBV19 and J is TRBJ1-5; 9 nucleotides agree with TRBD1. V trimming: 2 bases; J trimming: 0 bases; junction bases outside the gene matches: 17. Per germline, CDR1 LNHDA and CDR2 SQIVND (reference sequence). The CDR3 sequence is 21 residues long. CDR3 coding DNA: TGTGCCAGTAGTATACCGACAGGGGGGGACCCCCGAAAACATAGCAATCAGCCCCAGCATTTT. It yields the protein CASSIPTGGDPRKHSNQPQHF.

This chain connects TRBV5-5 to TRBJ1-1; D gene ambiguous. Trimming took 4 bases from V and 0 from J, leaving 19 bases between them. Germline CDR1 and CDR2: SGHKS and YYEKEE (reference sequence). The CDR3 sequence is 17 residues long. The CDR3 DNA sequence: TGTGCCAGCAGCCGGCGGGCGTGGGAGGGCATGAACACTGAAGCTTTCTTT. Translation: CASSRRAWEGMNTEAFF.

The chain carries TRBV4-1 and TRBJ2-1; 8 bases are a match to TRBD2. CDR1 and CDR2 from the germline V gene are MGHRA and YSYEKL. V gave up 0 bases and J gave up 6 bases; unmatched junction bases: 4. The CDR3 has 15 amino acids. The CDR3 bases are TGCGCCAGCAGCCAAGAAGGGACTAGTGGCAATGAGCAGTTCTTC. Protein product: CASSQEGTSGNEQFF.

This chain uses TRBV25-1 with TRBJ2-7, with TRBD2 matching over 9 bases. This CDR3 is built from 14 residues. In germline, CDR1 is MGHDK, CDR2 SYGVNS. The V and J ends lost 6 bases and 3 bases, in that order; junction bases with no gene match: 6. The CDR3 sequence: CASSPSGALYEQYF. The CDR3 DNA sequence: TGTGCCAGCAGCCCTAGCGGGGCCCTCTACGAGCAGTACTTC.

This clone was picked up a small number of times. The CDR3 nucleotides read TGTGCCAGCAGTGGTAGGGACAGCTTCATCTCTGGAAACACCATATATTTT. Translated: CASSGRDSFISGNTIYF. This chain links TRBV2 with TRBJ1-3; 7 bases align to TRBD1. The CDR3 contains 17 residues. CDR1 and CDR2 (germline): SNHLY, FYNNEI. The V segment lost 4 bases and the J segment 0 bases; nucleotides outside the gene matches: 9.

The chain joins TRBV21-1 to TRBJ1-2. TRBV21-1 is a documented pseudogene. The CDR3 is made up of 12 amino acids. CDR3 sequence reads: CASMGGNYGYTF. DNA of the CDR3: TGTGCCAGCATGGGGGGGAACTATGGCTACACCTTC.

CDR3 region: CASKSTPNTEAFF. The CDR3 nucleotides are TGTGCCAGCAAATCGACACCGAACACTGAAGCTTTCTTT. V and J are TRBV12-3 or TRBV12-4 and TRBJ1-1; no reliable D call. The CDR3 contains 13 residues. The V end lost 7 bases, the J end lost 1 base, and 10 bases lay between the germline ends.

The gene calls are TRBV5-6 and TRBJ1-1, with 9 bases that match TRBD1. V dropped 4 bases and J dropped 1; count of bases not matched to a gene: 8. CDR3 length: 16 amino acids. The germline V gene encodes CDR1 SGHDT and CDR2 YYEEEE. The CDR3 DNA is TGTGCCAGCAGCCCCGGGACAGGGAGGACGAACACTGAAGCTTTCTTT. Its protein product is CASSPGTGRTNTEAFF.

This clone was observed a single time. The V and J genes are TRBV5-6 and TRBJ1-3; 8 bases are a match to TRBD1. Germline V gene lookup returns CDR1 SGHDT and CDR2 YYEEEE. The CDR3 contains 16 residues. V was clipped by 4 bases and J by 1 base; unmatched bases: 7. The chain's CDR3 is CASSLGQGASGNTIYF. CDR3 DNA sequence: TGTGCCAGCAGCCTCGGACAGGGAGCTTCTGGAAACACCATATATTTT.

This sequence joins TRBV19 and TRBJ2-2; D remains ambiguous. The CDR3 covers 14 residues. Germline CDR1 LNHDA, CDR2 SQIVND (reference sequence). V shed 1 base and J shed 5 bases, with 8 bases lying between them. The CDR3 sequence is CASSIGARTGELFF. DNA for the CDR3: TGTGCCAGTAGTATAGGGGCCCGGACCGGGGAGCTGTTTTTT.

The chain joins TRBV7-9 to TRBJ1-2; D call uncertain. The V gene's germline CDR1 is SEHNR and CDR2 FQNEAQ (reference sequence). The CDR3 covers 13 residues. V lost 1 base to trimming and J lost 8 bases, with 11 bases between them. The CDR3 DNA is TGTGCCAGCAGCTTAGGAGGCAGTGGGGGCTACACCTTC. Translation: CASSLGGSGGYTF. The full variable domain, rest sourced from reference TRBV7-9 and TRBJ1-2, is DTGVSQNPRHKITKRGQNVTFRCDPISEHNRLYWYRQTLGQGPEFLTYFQNEAQLEKSRLLSDRFSAERPKGSFSTLEIQRTEQGDSAMYLCASSLGGSGGYTFGSGTRLTVV.